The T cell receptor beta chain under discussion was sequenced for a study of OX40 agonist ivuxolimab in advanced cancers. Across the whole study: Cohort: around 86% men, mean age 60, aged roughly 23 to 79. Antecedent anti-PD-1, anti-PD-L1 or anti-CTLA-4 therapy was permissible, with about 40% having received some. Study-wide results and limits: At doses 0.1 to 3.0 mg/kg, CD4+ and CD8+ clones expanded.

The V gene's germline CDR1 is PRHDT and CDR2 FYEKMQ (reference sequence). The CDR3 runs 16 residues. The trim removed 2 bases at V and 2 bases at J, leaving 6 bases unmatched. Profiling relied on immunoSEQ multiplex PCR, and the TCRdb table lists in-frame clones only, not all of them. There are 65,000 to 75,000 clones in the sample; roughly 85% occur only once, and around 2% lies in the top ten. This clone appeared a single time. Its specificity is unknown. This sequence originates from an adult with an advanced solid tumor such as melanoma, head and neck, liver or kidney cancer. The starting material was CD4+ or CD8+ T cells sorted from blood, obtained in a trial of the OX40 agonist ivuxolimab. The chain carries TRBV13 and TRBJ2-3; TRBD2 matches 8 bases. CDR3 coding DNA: TGTGCCAGCAGCTTATATAGCGGGGCCTCCACAGATACGCAGTATTTT. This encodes CASSLYSGASTDTQYF.